This T cell receptor beta chain was sequenced during a study of CD8 T cells in Susac syndrome. The study sequenced TCR beta in blood CD8+ and CD4+ T cells. V dropped 6 bases and J dropped 5; count of bases not matched to a gene: 7. The germline CDR1 and CDR2 sequences are SNHLY and FYNNEI. The CDR3 covers 14 residues. The authors reverse transcribed roughly 0.5 to 1 ug RNA with random hexamers. TCRdb re-called the immunoSEQ multiplex PCR reads through MiXCR, storing one row per CDR3 protein. This sample carries some 160,000 distinct CDR3 sequences, approximately 94% of them seen once, and the ten largest clones take over 0.095%.

This chain links TRBV2 with TRBJ2-3; 8 nucleotides align to TRBD1. This TCR was sampled from a human donor with Susac syndrome. Sequenced material: CD4+ T cells from PBMCs. CDR3 in DNA: TGTGCCAGCAGCGGACAGGGCCCGGTAGATACGCAGTATTTT. This encodes CASSGQGPVDTQYF.